This is a list of T cell receptor beta chains from one sample in a study of control samples from healthy donors and cancer patients. TCRdb keeps only in-frame clones here, not all; method: immunoSEQ multiplex PCR. The table has tens of thousands of clones, around four fifths seen once. The sequenced material came from blood. The receptors stem from a man aged 60 to 75 in good health. Both conserved end residues are part of each CDR3. D genes are given only for firm matches. Size is stated for part of the rows, as once, few or many counts, or as a class when the clone is expanded.

j_gene,d_gene,abundance,v_gene,CDR3aa,CDR3nt
TRBJ2-2,NA,NA,TRBV11-2,CASSPRGRGNTGELFF,TGTGCCAGCAGCCCTAGAGGCAGGGGTAACACCGGGGAGCTGTTTTTT
TRBJ2-1,NA,NA,TRBV18,CASSPQMRDNEQFF,TGTGCCAGCTCACCACAAATGCGGGACAATGAGCAGTTCTTC
TRBJ2-1,NA,NA,TRBV4-1,CASSQEYPSYNEQFF,TGCGCCAGCAGCCAAGAATATCCCAGTTACAATGAGCAGTTCTTC
TRBJ2-5,NA,NA,TRBV5-1,CASSLAPPETQYF,TGCGCCAGCAGCCTAGCCCCCCCAGAGACCCAGTACTTC
TRBJ2-2,TRBD1,NA,TRBV19,CATPSGTGAETGELFF,TGTGCCACCCCTTCCGGGACAGGGGCGGAGACCGGGGAGCTGTTTTTT
TRBJ2-3,NA,few,TRBV30,CAWSGPAGFTDTQYF,TGTGCCTGGAGCGGACCCGCCGGATTTACAGATACGCAGTATTTT
TRBJ2-1,TRBD2,NA,TRBV9,CASSAGLVHEQFF,TGTGCCAGCAGTGCGGGACTAGTCCATGAGCAGTTCTTC
TRBJ1-5,NA,once,TRBV2,CASSEGPRNQPQHF,TGTGCCAGCAGTGAAGGACCTAGGAATCAGCCCCAGCATTTT
TRBJ1-1,NA,once,TRBV19,CASSIDNRVNTEAFF,TGTGCCAGTAGTATAGACAACAGGGTCAACACTGAAGCTTTCTTT
TRBJ2-1,NA,NA,TRBV7-9,CASSLSDLIAYNEQFF,TGTGCCAGCAGCTTGTCGGATCTTATAGCCTACAATGAGCAGTTCTTC
TRBJ2-7,TRBD2,NA,TRBV6-4,CASPRRWTSGRSYEQYF,TGTGCCAGCCCCCGACGGTGGACTAGCGGGAGGTCCTACGAGCAGTACTTC
TRBJ2-1,TRBD2,NA,TRBV2,CASSELAGAGNEQFF,TGTGCCAGCAGTGAACTAGCGGGGGCGGGCAATGAGCAGTTCTTC
TRBJ2-1,NA,NA,TRBV6-6,CASTSDDSYNEQFF,TGTGCCAGCACCTCGGACGACTCCTACAATGAGCAGTTCTTC
TRBJ1-2,NA,NA,TRBV15,CATSTRQVTNYGYTF,TGTGCCACCAGCACCCGACAGGTGACTAACTATGGCTACACCTTC
TRBJ2-7,TRBD1,few,TRBV30,CAWNIRGTSYYEQYF,TGTGCCTGGAACATCAGGGGGACCTCCTACTACGAGCAGTACTTC
TRBJ1-5,NA,NA,TRBV6-5,CASDRQPQHF,TGTGCCAGTGACCGCCAGCCCCAGCATTTT
TRBJ2-7,TRBD2,NA,TRBV29-1,CSVWGGAYEQYF,TGCAGCGTTTGGGGAGGGGCCTACGAGCAGTACTTC
TRBJ1-1,NA,medium-sized,TRBV11-3,CASSLEGRQAFF,TGTGCCAGCAGCTTAGAGGGGCGACAAGCTTTCTTT
TRBJ2-7,NA,NA,TRBV10-3,CAISLATGSYEQYF,TGTGCCATCAGTCTAGCGACAGGGTCCTACGAGCAGTACTTC
TRBJ2-3,TRBD2,NA,TRBV7-2,CASSQQGTSGLTDTQYF,TGTGCCAGCAGCCAACAGGGGACTAGCGGACTCACAGATACGCAGTATTTT
TRBJ1-5,TRBD1,few,TRBV7-6,CASSPQGGVNQPQHF,TGTGCCAGCAGCCCACAGGGGGGGGTCAATCAGCCCCAGCATTTT
TRBJ2-7,TRBD2,once,TRBV5-1,CASSITSGTYEQYF,TGCGCCAGCAGTATAACTAGCGGGACCTACGAGCAGTACTTC
TRBJ2-5,TRBD2,NA,TRBV29-1,CSATTSRGETQYF,TGCAGCGCCACGACTAGCCGGGGGGAGACCCAGTACTTC
TRBJ2-2,TRBD1,NA,TRBV27,CASSRDRDTGELFF,TGTGCCAGCAGTCGGGACAGAGACACCGGGGAGCTGTTTTTT
TRBJ2-3,NA,once,TRBV25-1,CASSENAVDTQYF,TGTGCCAGCAGTGAGAATGCGGTAGATACGCAGTATTTT
TRBJ1-5,TRBD1,NA,TRBV6-1,CASSAGTGGWSNQPQHF,TGTGCCAGCAGTGCCGGGACAGGGGGATGGAGCAATCAGCCCCAGCATTTT
TRBJ1-4,NA,NA,TRBV2,CASSRAEVSGLKLFF,TGTGCCAGCAGTAGGGCGGAGGTCTCAGGGTTAAAACTGTTTTTT
TRBJ1-2,TRBD1,NA,TRBV18,CASSPGTAYGYTF,TGTGCCAGCTCACCCGGGACAGCATATGGCTACACCTTC
TRBJ2-3,NA,once,TRBV6-5,CASTRAGTDTQYF,TGTGCCAGCACCAGGGCGGGCACAGATACGCAGTATTTT
TRBJ1-2,NA,once,TRBV5-1,CASSLGGNYGYTF,TGCGCCAGCAGCTTGGGGGGCAACTATGGCTACACCTTC
TRBJ1-1,NA,NA,TRBV19,CASSILGGTEAFF,TGTGCCAGTAGTATCTTAGGGGGCACTGAAGCTTTCTTT
TRBJ2-7,NA,NA,TRBV28,CASSLSSGAYEQYF,TGTGCCAGCAGTTTGTCGAGCGGAGCCTACGAGCAGTACTTC
TRBJ1-1,TRBD1,NA,TRBV6-6,CATNWDRGLNTEAFF,TGTGCCACCAATTGGGACAGGGGATTGAACACTGAAGCTTTCTTT
TRBJ2-3,TRBD2,few,TRBV5-4,CASSLDGGSSDTQYF,TGTGCCAGCAGCTTGGACGGGGGGTCTTCAGATACGCAGTATTTT
TRBJ2-3,NA,NA,TRBV28,CASSFLSGTDTQYF,TGTGCCAGCAGTTTCTTGTCTGGCACAGATACGCAGTATTTT
TRBJ2-7,NA,few,TRBV6-5,CASRPGGSGYREQYF,TGTGCCAGCAGGCCCGGCGGTTCGGGGTACCGCGAGCAGTACTTC
TRBJ1-5,NA,NA,TRBV27,CASSFKWNSNQPQHF,TGTGCCAGCAGTTTCAAGTGGAATAGCAATCAGCCCCAGCATTTT
TRBJ1-2,NA,NA,TRBV6-2/TRBV6-3,CASSSTGHSYTF,TGTGCCAGCAGTTCAACCGGACACAGTTACACCTTC
TRBJ1-4,NA,NA,TRBV30,CAWSRSRGVTNEKLFF,TGTGCCTGGAGTAGATCCAGGGGTGTGACTAATGAAAAACTGTTTTTT
TRBJ1-4,TRBD1,NA,TRBV5-1,CASSLEPGQGNEKLFF,TGCGCCAGCAGCTTGGAACCGGGACAGGGCAATGAAAAACTGTTTTTT
TRBJ2-5,TRBD2,NA,TRBV7-8,CASSLTSGGPDF,TGTGCCAGCAGCTTAACTAGCGGGGGCCCCGACTTC
TRBJ1-5,TRBD1,NA,TRBV27,CASTSGQGHQPQHF,TGTGCCAGCACCTCGGGACAGGGCCATCAGCCCCAGCATTTT
TRBJ1-2,NA,NA,TRBV3-1/TRBV3-2,CASSQVWGNYGYTF,TGTGCCAGCAGCCAAGTATGGGGAAACTATGGCTACACCTTC
TRBJ1-2,NA,once,TRBV10-1,CASSESGVQGRLIFGYTF,TGCGCCAGCAGTGAGTCAGGGGTACAGGGCCGACTTATATTTGGCTACACCTTC
TRBJ1-4,NA,few,TRBV6-5,CASTETGGRFEKLFF,TGTGCCAGCACCGAGACCGGGGGCCGATTTGAAAAACTGTTTTTT
TRBJ2-5,NA,NA,TRBV18,CASSPPRETQYF,TGTGCCAGCTCACCACCGAGGGAGACCCAGTACTTC
TRBJ1-4,NA,NA,TRBV28,CASSRAGTLNEKLFF,TGTGCCAGCAGTCGGGCCGGGACTCTTAATGAAAAACTGTTTTTT
TRBJ1-2,NA,NA,TRBV6-5,CASRWTEKDGYTF,TGTGCCAGCAGGTGGACGGAGAAGGATGGCTACACCTTC
TRBJ2-3,TRBD1,few,TRBV30,CAWERGTGTDTQYF,TGTGCCTGGGAAAGGGGGACAGGGACAGATACGCAGTATTTT